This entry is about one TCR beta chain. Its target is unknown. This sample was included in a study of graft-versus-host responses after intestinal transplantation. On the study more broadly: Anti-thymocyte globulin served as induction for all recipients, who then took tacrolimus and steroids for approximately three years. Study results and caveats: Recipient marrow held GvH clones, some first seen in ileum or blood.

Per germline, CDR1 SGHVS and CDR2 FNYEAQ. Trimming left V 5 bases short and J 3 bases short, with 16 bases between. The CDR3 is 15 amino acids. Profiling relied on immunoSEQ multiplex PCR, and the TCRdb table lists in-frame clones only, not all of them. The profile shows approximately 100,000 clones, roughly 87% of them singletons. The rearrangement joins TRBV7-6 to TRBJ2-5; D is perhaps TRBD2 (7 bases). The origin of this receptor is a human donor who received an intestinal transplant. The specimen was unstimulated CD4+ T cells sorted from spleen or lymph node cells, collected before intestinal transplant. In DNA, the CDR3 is TGTGCCAGCAGCCCACAACAGGGAGGGGAAGAGACCCAGTACTTC. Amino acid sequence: CASSPQQGGEETQYF.